Listed below are T cell receptor beta chains from one sample, sequenced in a study of T-cell reconstitution after alpha-beta-depleted transplantation in children. Via MiXCR, TCRdb re-called the PCR reads, giving one row per CDR3 protein. The sample gives some 50,000 distinct CDR3 sequences, about 9% of which show up once; 27% is in the top ten. The sample was PBMCs, mostly from graft donor cells, taken 60 days after TCRalphabeta/CD19-depleted stem cell transplant. The receptors were sampled from a male patient aged 2-10 years who had a stem cell transplant for chronic granulomatous disease, so the T cells may come from the graft donor. The CDR3 runs from the conserved cysteine through the conserved F or W. Each record gives: CDR3 protein, V gene, D gene, J gene. The D gene is left open where the match is weak.

CDR3aa: CASRLGQGAFTEAFF; v_gene: TRBV28; d_gene: TRBD1; j_gene: TRBJ1-1
CDR3aa: CSAGDASAVYNEQFF; v_gene: TRBV20-1; d_gene: .; j_gene: TRBJ2-1
CDR3aa: CASRDLTSGRREYEQYF; v_gene: TRBV6-4; d_gene: TRBD2; j_gene: TRBJ2-7
CDR3aa: CASSLAFGPDNEQFF; v_gene: TRBV7-9; d_gene: .; j_gene: TRBJ2-1
CDR3aa: CASSTLAGAANEQFF; v_gene: TRBV19; d_gene: TRBD2; j_gene: TRBJ2-1
CDR3aa: CASSFPGDIQYF; v_gene: TRBV7-9; d_gene: .; j_gene: TRBJ2-4
CDR3aa: CSAFPRGAYGYTF; v_gene: TRBV20-1; d_gene: TRBD1; j_gene: TRBJ1-2
CDR3aa: CASSLTLAAYEQYF; v_gene: TRBV12-3/TRBV12-4; d_gene: TRBD2; j_gene: TRBJ2-7
CDR3aa: CASSLRGEGAYEQYF; v_gene: TRBV12-3/TRBV12-4; d_gene: .; j_gene: TRBJ2-7
CDR3aa: CSVEQVYGYTF; v_gene: TRBV29-1; d_gene: .; j_gene: TRBJ1-2
CDR3aa: CASSQDIQVAETQYF; v_gene: TRBV4-3; d_gene: .; j_gene: TRBJ2-5
CDR3aa: CAWRPRTSGFYEQYF; v_gene: TRBV30; d_gene: TRBD2; j_gene: TRBJ2-7
CDR3aa: CASSLWGSEQFF; v_gene: TRBV5-1; d_gene: .; j_gene: TRBJ2-1
CDR3aa: CASSERAGGSYEQYF; v_gene: TRBV6-1; d_gene: TRBD2; j_gene: TRBJ2-7
CDR3aa: CASSWWGNSNQPQHF; v_gene: TRBV6-2/TRBV6-3; d_gene: .; j_gene: TRBJ1-5
CDR3aa: CSARRTSGRGGELFF; v_gene: TRBV20-1; d_gene: TRBD2; j_gene: TRBJ2-2
CDR3aa: CASSYWGNSRTDEQYF; v_gene: TRBV6-2/TRBV6-3; d_gene: .; j_gene: TRBJ2-7
CDR3aa: CASSSANTGELFF; v_gene: TRBV5-4; d_gene: .; j_gene: TRBJ2-2
CDR3aa: CASREGADTQYF; v_gene: TRBV2; d_gene: .; j_gene: TRBJ2-3
CDR3aa: CSARDFLGGRDIQYF; v_gene: TRBV20-1; d_gene: .; j_gene: TRBJ2-4
CDR3aa: CASSSLAGVETDTQYF; v_gene: TRBV12-3/TRBV12-4; d_gene: TRBD2; j_gene: TRBJ2-3
CDR3aa: CASSPGGRGEQYF; v_gene: TRBV5-6; d_gene: .; j_gene: TRBJ2-7
CDR3aa: CASSPGQRFSGANVLTF; v_gene: TRBV6-1; d_gene: TRBD1; j_gene: TRBJ2-6
CDR3aa: CAISERDGTFNQPQHF; v_gene: TRBV10-3; d_gene: .; j_gene: TRBJ1-5
CDR3aa: CASRPLAGGPGGEQYF; v_gene: TRBV6-1; d_gene: TRBD2; j_gene: TRBJ2-7
CDR3aa: CASSPGPGGETQYF; v_gene: TRBV5-5; d_gene: .; j_gene: TRBJ2-5
CDR3aa: CASSGGQGALYGYTF; v_gene: TRBV5-1; d_gene: TRBD1; j_gene: TRBJ1-2
CDR3aa: CASSQDAWTPYNYGYTF; v_gene: TRBV14; d_gene: .; j_gene: TRBJ1-2
CDR3aa: CASSFGLAGVGNEQFF; v_gene: TRBV5-6; d_gene: TRBD2; j_gene: TRBJ2-1
CDR3aa: CASSPLAGGTDTQYF; v_gene: TRBV12-3/TRBV12-4; d_gene: TRBD2; j_gene: TRBJ2-3
CDR3aa: CASSLWTGGGYEQYF; v_gene: TRBV5-8; d_gene: TRBD1; j_gene: TRBJ2-7
CDR3aa: CASSQYIEQFF; v_gene: TRBV3-1; d_gene: .; j_gene: TRBJ2-1
CDR3aa: CASSRDRTAKGYTF; v_gene: TRBV9; d_gene: .; j_gene: TRBJ1-2